The present T cell receptor beta chain was sequenced within a study of T-cell reconstitution after alpha-beta-depleted transplantation in children. General observations from the study: Several hundred expanded graft clones reportedly supplied alpha-beta T cells about two months after transplant.

This clonotype was found a few times. Antigen specificity is unknown. The TCRbeta library was prepared with unique molecular identifiers. TCRdb ran MiXCR on the PCR reads and lists one entry per CDR3 protein. This table has about 980,000 distinct CDR3 sequences, about 29% appearing once. This CDR3 has 14 amino acids. Trimming shortened V by 2 bases and J by 9 bases, and 11 bases separated the two germline ends. CDR1 is MNHEY, CDR2 SVGAGI, per germline. The genes are TRBV6-5 and TRBJ1-6; weak D call: TRBD1 (5 bases). Sequencing was performed on PBMCs, mostly from graft donor cells, taken 360 days after TCRalphabeta/CD19-depleted stem cell transplant. The receptor comes from a boy under two years old who had a stem cell transplant for SCID, so the T cells may come from the graft donor. The CDR3 here is CASSYRKGTSPLHF. CDR3 in DNA: TGTGCCAGCAGTTACCGGAAAGGGACTTCACCCCTCCACTTT.